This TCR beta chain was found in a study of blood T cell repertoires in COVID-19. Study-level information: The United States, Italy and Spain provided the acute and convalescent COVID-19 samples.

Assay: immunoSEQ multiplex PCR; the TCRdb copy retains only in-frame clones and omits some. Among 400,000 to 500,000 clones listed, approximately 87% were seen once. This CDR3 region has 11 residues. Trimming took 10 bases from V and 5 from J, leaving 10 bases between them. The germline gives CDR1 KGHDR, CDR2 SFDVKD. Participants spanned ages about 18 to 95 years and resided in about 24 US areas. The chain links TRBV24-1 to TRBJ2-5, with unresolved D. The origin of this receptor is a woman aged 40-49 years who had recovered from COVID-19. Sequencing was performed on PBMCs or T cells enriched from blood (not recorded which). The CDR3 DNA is TGTGCCACAGCTGACATGGAGACCCAGTACTTC. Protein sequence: CATADMETQYF.